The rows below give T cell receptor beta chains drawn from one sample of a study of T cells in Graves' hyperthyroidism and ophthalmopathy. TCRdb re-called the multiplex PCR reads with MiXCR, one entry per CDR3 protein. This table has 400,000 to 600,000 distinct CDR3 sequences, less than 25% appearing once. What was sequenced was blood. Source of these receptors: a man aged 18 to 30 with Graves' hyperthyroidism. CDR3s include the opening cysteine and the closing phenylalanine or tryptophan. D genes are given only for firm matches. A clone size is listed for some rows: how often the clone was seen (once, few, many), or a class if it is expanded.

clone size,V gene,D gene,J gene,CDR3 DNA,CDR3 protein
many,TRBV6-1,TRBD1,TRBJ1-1,TGTGCCAGCAGTGGGGGGACAGGGGATTCCATGAACACTGAAGCTTTCTTT,CASSGGTGDSMNTEAFF
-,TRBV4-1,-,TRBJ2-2,TGCGCCAGCAGCCAAGATCGTCTTAGGGCAACCGGGGAGCTGTTTTTT,CASSQDRLRATGELFF
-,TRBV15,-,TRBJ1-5,TGTGCCACCAGCAGATCTGGCAGGGCCCAGCATTTT,CATSRSGRAQHF
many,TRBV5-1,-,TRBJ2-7,TGCGCCAGCAGCTTGGATCAGGAGTACGAGCAGTACTTC,CASSLDQEYEQYF
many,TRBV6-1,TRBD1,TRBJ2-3,TGTGCCAGCAGAGGGACAGGGGGGACAGATACGCAGTATTTT,CASRGTGGTDTQYF
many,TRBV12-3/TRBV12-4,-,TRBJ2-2,TGTGCCAGCAGTTTAGAGGCTATGCGGGCCGGGGAGCTGTTTTTT,CASSLEAMRAGELFF
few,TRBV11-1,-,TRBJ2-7,TGTGCCAGCAGCTTTCATGACCCCGAACGTCTGGGGTCCTACGAGCAGTACTTC,CASSFHDPERLGSYEQYF
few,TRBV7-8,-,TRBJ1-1,TGTGCCAGCAGCTTATCCAGGGGACCGAACACTGAAGCTTTCTTT,CASSLSRGPNTEAFF
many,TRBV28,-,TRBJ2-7,TGTGCCAGCAGTGTTCTGGGGGATTTCTCCTACGAGCAGTACTTC,CASSVLGDFSYEQYF
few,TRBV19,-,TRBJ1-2,TGTGCCAGTAGTATCGACTCTCAGGCTCTTGGAGATGGCTACACCTTC,CASSIDSQALGDGYTF
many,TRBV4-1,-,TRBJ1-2,TGCGCCAGCAGCCAAACAGGGTTCTATGGCTACACCTTC,CASSQTGFYGYTF
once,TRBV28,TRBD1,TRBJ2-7,TGTGCCAGCAGTTTATACGGCGAGGGGGCGAGCAACTACGAGCAGTACTTC,CASSLYGEGASNYEQYF
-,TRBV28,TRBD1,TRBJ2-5,TGTGCCAGCAGTCTGACCGGGACAGGGGGGTGGGAGACCCAGTACTTC,CASSLTGTGGWETQYF
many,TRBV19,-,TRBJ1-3,TGTGCCAGTAGTATAGGGACACCCGGAAACACCATATATTTT,CASSIGTPGNTIYF
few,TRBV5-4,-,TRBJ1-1,TGTGCCAGCAGCTTGAAGGGCGCCTCAGGAGCTTTCTTT,CASSLKGASGAFF